These 11 T cell receptor beta chains were sequenced from one sample in a study of blood T cells in healthy people across ages (dated by TCRdb to between 2014 and 2016). The library was produced with 5' RACE. The instrument given in TCRdb is Illumina HiSeq 2500. The second PCR ran for roughly 7 to 11 cycles and used a J-beta primer mix along with a sample-barcoded 5' primer. Starting from the raw public reads, TCRdb applied fastp trimming at Q25, assembled clones with MiXCR and retained in-frame beta chains. Each entry merges the rows of one CDR3 protein and shows their most common DNA and genes. Within this sample are hundreds of thousands of distinct CDR3 sequences, with more than 45% of them counted one time only. Of the sample, 22% is held by the ten largest clones. The sequenced material came from blood. The receptors originated from a man aged 25 to 40 in good health.

This clonotype has only a few counts. The rearrangement links TRBV4-3 to TRBJ2-6; D is unresolved. V was pared by 1 base and J by 1 base, with 17 bases between. CDR1 LGHNA and CDR2 YSLEER come from the germline V gene. The CDR3 consists of 19 residues. DNA for the CDR3: TGCGCCAGCAGCCAAGTAACGACGGCGGTCGGTTCTGGGGCCAACGTCCTGACTTTC. Protein sequence: CASSQVTTAVGSGANVLTF.

This clonotype has ten or more counts. The chain is built from TRBV7-2 and TRBJ2-5; no reliable D call. The CDR3 loop spans 11 amino acids. V lost 6 bases, J lost 4 bases, and 6 bases lay in between. From germline, CDR1 is SGHTA and CDR2 FQGNSA. The DNA for the CDR3 is TGTGCCAGCAGTTTATCAGAGACCCAGTACTTC. It yields the protein CASSLSETQYF.

The chain joins TRBV6-2 or TRBV6-3 to TRBJ2-1; D may match TRBD1 or TRBD2 (5 bases each). This CDR3 region has 12 residues. CDR1 is MNHEY, CDR2 SVGEGT, per germline. V lost 6 bases, J lost 12 bases, and 15 bases lay in between. The CDR3: CASRPGLNRQFF. In DNA form, the CDR3 reads TGTGCCAGCAGACCGGGGCTCAATAGGCAGTTCTTC.

In its sample, this clonotype was seen once. This sequence joins TRBV29-1 and TRBJ2-2; TRBD2 agrees at 12 bases. CDR3 length: 14 residues. CDR1 is SQVTM and CDR2 is ANQGSEA in the germline V gene. V dropped 8 bases and J dropped 7; count of bases not matched to a gene: 8. CDR3 sequence (DNA): TGCAGCTTTGGACTAGCGGGATTGGGCGGGGAGCTGTTTTTT. It is translated as CSFGLAGLGGELFF.

The chain links TRBV20-1 to TRBJ2-5; D unclear. V was clipped by 6 bases and J by 11 bases, with 16 bases between them. Germline loops: CDR1 DFQATT, CDR2 SNEGSKA (reference sequence). The CDR3 totals 11 residues. The CDR3 bases are TGCAGTGCGAGCAGGTGGTCTGAGCAGTACTTC. Translated, it gives CSASRWSEQYF.

The V call is TRBV10-3, the J call TRBJ1-2; no clear D. Germline V CDR1 and CDR2: ENHRY, SYGVKD. V was pared by 2 bases and J by 7 bases, with 14 bases between. CDR3 size: 14 residues. CDR3 region: CAISEPGIQSGYTF. CDR3 coding DNA: TGTGCCATCAGTGAGCCGGGGATCCAAAGTGGCTACACCTTC.

This clonotype came up many times. The chain is built from TRBV28 and TRBJ2-3; 9 bases match TRBD1. The CDR3 runs to 14 residues. V lost 7 bases and J lost 2; bases outside the gene matches: 4. The germline gives CDR1 MDHEN, CDR2 SYDVKM. CDR3 loop: CASNRDRATDTQYF. CDR3 sequence (DNA): TGTGCCAGCAACCGGGACAGGGCCACAGATACGCAGTATTTT. Drawing the rest from reference TRBV28 and TRBJ2-3, the complete variable domain is DVKVTQSSRYLVKRTGEKVFLECVQDMDHENMFWYRQDPGLGLRLIYFSYDVKMKEKGDIPEGYSVSREKKERFSLILESASTNQTSMYLCASNRDRATDTQYFGPGTRLTVL.

This chain uses TRBV30 with TRBJ2-1; 8 nucleotides agree with TRBD2. The CDR3 extends over 14 amino acids. The germline V gene encodes CDR1 GTSNPN and CDR2 SVGIG (reference sequence). The trim removed 2 bases at V and 6 bases at J, leaving 6 bases unmatched. The CDR3 DNA follows: TGTGCCTGGAGTACAGCGGGAGTGACCAATGAGCAGTTCTTC. This sequence encodes CAWSTAGVTNEQFF.

The rearrangement joins TRBV25-1 to TRBJ2-1, with TRBD1 matching 8 bases. Germline CDR1 and CDR2: MGHDK and SYGVNS. The length of the CDR3 is 13 residues. V shed 6 bases and J 6 bases; nucleotides not matched to a gene: 4. Here the CDR3 reads CASSMGTGNEQFF. CDR3 DNA: TGTGCCAGCAGCATGGGGACAGGCAATGAGCAGTTCTTC. The full variable domain, completed using reference TRBV25-1 and TRBJ2-1, is EADIYQTPRYLVIGTGKKITLECSQTMGHDKMYWYQQDPGMELHLIHYSYGVNSTEKGDLSSESTVSRIRTEHFPLTLESARPSHTSQYLCASSMGTGNEQFFGPGTRLTVL.

The chain joins TRBV29-1 to TRBJ1-2; a weak D match, TRBD1 (6 bases). In germline, CDR1 is SQVTM, CDR2 ANQGSEA. V was cut by 6 bases and J by 4 bases, with 18 bases left in between. The CDR3 spans 14 residues. The CDR3 is CSVVGGFFGYGYTF. CDR3 sequence (DNA): TGCAGCGTCGTAGGGGGTTTTTTTGGCTATGGCTACACCTTC. Together with reference TRBV29-1 and TRBJ1-2, the CDR3 gives the full variable domain: SAVISQKPSRDICQRGTSLTIQCQVDSQVTMMFWYRQQPGQSLTLIATANQGSEATYESGFVIDKFPISRPNLTFSTLTVSNMSPEDSSIYLCSVVGGFFGYGYTFGSGTRLTVV.

This clonotype was counted a few times. Possible read error: a much larger clone is one base away. The V and J genes are TRBV7-9 and TRBJ2-6; TRBD1 matches 9 bases. The CDR3 loop spans 14 amino acids. J was trimmed by 8 bases and V by 5 bases; bases with no gene match: 4. Germline assignment: CDR1 SEHNR and CDR2 FQNEAQ (reference sequence). As DNA, the CDR3 is TGTGCCAGCAGCGCTGACAGGGGGACCAACGTCCTGACTTTC. Amino acids: CASSADRGTNVLTF.